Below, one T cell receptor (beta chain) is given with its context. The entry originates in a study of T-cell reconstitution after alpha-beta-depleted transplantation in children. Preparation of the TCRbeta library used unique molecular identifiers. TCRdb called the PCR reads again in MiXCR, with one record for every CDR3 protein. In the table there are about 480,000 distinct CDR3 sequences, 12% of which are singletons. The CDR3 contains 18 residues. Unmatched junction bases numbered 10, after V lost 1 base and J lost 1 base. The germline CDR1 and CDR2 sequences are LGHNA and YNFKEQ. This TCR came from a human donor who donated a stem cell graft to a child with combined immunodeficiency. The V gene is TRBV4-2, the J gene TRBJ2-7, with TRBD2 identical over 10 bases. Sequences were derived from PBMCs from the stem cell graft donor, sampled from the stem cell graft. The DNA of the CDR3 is TGTGCCAGCAGCCAAGGATGTTGTTTAGCGGGGGGATCCTACGAGCAGTACTTC. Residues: CASSQGCCLAGGSYEQYF.